The 20 T cell receptor beta chains below were found in one sample sequenced in a study of persistence of HIV-infected CD4 T cells. Which antigens these TCRs recognize remains unknown. The stimulus was an HIV-1 Gag 15-mer peptide pool, about 1 ug/peptide/mL. CD40L/CD69 double-negative CD45RO-high memory CD4+ T cells were collected. The immunoSEQ assay was version 4, run in survey mode. Measured with immunoSEQ multiplex PCR; TCRdb has only the in-frame clones, and not every one. Among about 43,000 clones listed, 70% to 80% were seen once. Material: CD4+ T cells sorted from PBMCs after roughly 18-hour stimulation, obtained from a patient who received antiretroviral therapy. These TCRs come from an adult man with HIV who was CMV-seropositive.

This clone was counted between two and nine times. The genes are TRBV6-2 or TRBV6-3 and TRBJ2-7; no definite D call. From germline, CDR1 is MNHEY and CDR2 SVGEGT. CDR3 length equals 11 residues. V dropped 5 bases and J dropped 3 bases, with 5 bases sitting between them. DNA for the CDR3: TGTGCCAGCAGTCGAGGCTACGAGCAGTACTTC. This gives the protein CASSRGYEQYF.

The rearrangement uses TRBV10-3 and TRBJ1-4, with D perhaps TRBD1 (5 bases). This CDR3 has 15 residues. Germline-derived CDR1 and CDR2 are ENHRY and SYGVKD. The ends were cut back, 9 bases at V and 0 bases at J, with 14 bases in the middle. The CDR3 protein is CAIGAQQATNEKLFF. The DNA of the CDR3 is TGTGCCATAGGCGCCCAACAGGCAACTAATGAAAAACTGTTTTTT.

The chain joins TRBV6-6 to TRBJ2-3; 10 nucleotides line up with TRBD2. CDR1 MNHNY and CDR2 SVGAGI come from the germline V gene (reference sequence). J was trimmed by 0 bases and V by 7 bases; bases with no gene match: 4. The CDR3 loop spans 15 amino acids. CDR3 amino acids: CASILAGASTDTQYF. CDR3 nucleotides: TGTGCCAGCATTCTAGCGGGGGCTAGCACAGATACGCAGTATTTT.

This clone was observed a single time. This chain joins TRBV25-1 and TRBJ2-2; D may be TRBD1 (6 bases). Germline V gives CDR1 MGHDK, CDR2 SYGVNS. Trimming took off 5 bases at V and 0 bases at J, with 7 bases between the two ends. This CDR3 is built from 14 residues. DNA of the CDR3: TGTGCCAGCAGTTACAGGGCGAACACCGGGGAGCTGTTTTTT. Amino acid sequence: CASSYRANTGELFF.

The chain carries TRBV6-5 and TRBJ2-2, with 8 positions matching TRBD2. The CDR3 has 15 amino acids. Germline CDR1 is MNHEY and CDR2 is SVGAGI. After removal of 7 bases from V and 7 bases from J, the junction contained 11 bases not matched to a gene. The CDR3 protein is CASTSGLVGVGELFF. CDR3 bases: TGTGCCAGCACATCGGGACTAGTAGGGGTCGGGGAGCTGTTTTTT.

The rearrangement uses TRBV5-1 and TRBJ1-2; 7 bases are a match to TRBD1. CDR3 length: 15 amino acids. The germline gives CDR1 SGHRS, CDR2 YFSETQ. After removal of 0 bases from V and 4 bases from J, the junction contained 6 bases not matched to a gene. The CDR3 DNA follows: TGCGCCAGCAGCTTGGGGGACAGCGTATCCTATGGCTACACCTTC. Its translation is CASSLGDSVSYGYTF.

The genes are TRBV7-2 and TRBJ2-7, with a weak D call TRBD2 (5 bases). The CDR3 consists of 14 residues. Germline V gene sequence: CDR1 SGHTA, CDR2 FQGNSA. V lost 5 bases and J 1 base, leaving 12 bases between the germline ends. Here the CDR3 DNA reads TGTGCCAGCAGCGAGCAGAGGGTGTCCTACGAGCAGTACTTC. Residues: CASSEQRVSYEQYF.

The V and J genes are TRBV15 and TRBJ1-4, with a possible D match to TRBD1 (5 bases). V gave up 0 bases and J gave up 1 base, with 12 bases separating them. In germline, CDR1 is LNHNV, CDR2 YYDKDF (reference sequence). The CDR3 has 17 amino acids. The CDR3 DNA follows: TGTGCCACCAGCAGAGATCGGCCGGGGGGAACTAATGAAAAACTGTTTTTT. The encoded protein is CATSRDRPGGTNEKLFF.

This clone was recorded only once. The V call is TRBV7-8, the J call TRBJ2-6, with 12 bases identical to TRBD1. Losses at the gene ends were 4 bases for V and 1 base for J; bases not matched to a gene: 2. The CDR3 has 17 residues. CDR1 SGHVS and CDR2 FQNEAQ come from the germline V gene. The CDR3 is CASSWGQGASGANVLTF. DNA for the CDR3: TGTGCCAGCAGCTGGGGACAGGGGGCGTCTGGGGCCAACGTCCTGACTTTC. Drawing the rest from reference TRBV7-8 and TRBJ2-6, the complete variable domain is GAGVSQSPRYKVAKRGQDVALRCDPISGHVSLFWYQQALGQGPEFLTYFQNEAQLDKSGLPSDRFFAERPEGSVSTLKIQRTQQEDSAVYLCASSWGQGASGANVLTFGAGSRLTVL.

This chain uses TRBV18 with TRBJ1-2; no clear D gene. This CDR3 has 15 residues. Germline loops: CDR1 KGHSH, CDR2 LQKENI. V was shortened by 3 bases and J by 2 bases, with 13 bases between the two germline ends. The CDR3 DNA reads as TGTGCCAGCTCACCTCTCTGGGGAATCAACTATGGCTACACCTTC. This sequence encodes CASSPLWGINYGYTF.

This clone appeared once. The chain recombines TRBV19 with TRBJ2-7, with D perhaps matching TRBD2 (6 bases). Trimming took 4 bases from V and 2 from J, leaving 15 bases between them. The CDR3 is made up of 15 amino acids. In germline, CDR1 is LNHDA, CDR2 SQIVND (reference sequence). The CDR3 nucleotides are TGTGCCAGTAGTACCTCGGCGGGACGGACCTACGAGCAGTACTTC. This translates into CASSTSAGRTYEQYF.

The count of this clone is one. This sequence joins TRBV19 and TRBJ1-2, with D maybe TRBD1 (5 bases). The CDR3 runs to 13 residues. V was shortened by 3 bases and J by 4 bases, with 9 bases between the two germline ends. Germline V gives CDR1 LNHDA, CDR2 SQIVND (reference sequence). The CDR3 reads CASSMDKGYGYTF. As DNA, the CDR3 is TGTGCCAGTAGTATGGACAAAGGCTATGGCTACACCTTC.

This clone has only one observation. J is TRBJ1-2 and V is TRBV3-1 (or the pseudogene TRBV3-2), with D maybe TRBD1 (5 bases). The CDR3 has 16 amino acids. Germline CDR1 reads LGHDT; CDR2 reads YNNKEL (reference sequence). V dropped 4 bases and J dropped 8 bases, with 23 bases sitting between them. The CDR3 sequence is CASSPLSQGMRRGYTF. The CDR3 region has the DNA TGTGCCAGCAGCCCCTTATCGCAGGGCATGAGACGGGGCTACACCTTC.

This rearrangement joins TRBV5-6 to TRBJ2-7; D tentatively fits TRBD1 or TRBD2 (5 bases each). The V gene lost 3 bases and the J gene lost 3 bases, with 16 bases spanning the gap. There are 15 residues in the CDR3. Germline CDR1 and CDR2: SGHDT and YYEEEE. CDR3 DNA: TGTGCCAGCAGCTATTTGGGGACGCTCCTCTACGAGCAGTACTTC. Encoded protein: CASSYLGTLLYEQYF.

V is TRBV27 and J is TRBJ1-2, with D maybe TRBD1 (6 bases). CDR1 and CDR2 from the germline V gene are MNHEY and SMNVEV (reference sequence). V gave up 1 base and J gave up 8 bases, with 14 bases separating them. This CDR3 is built from 14 residues. DNA of the CDR3: TGTGCCAGCAGTTTATATGGAGGGGGTAACGGCTACACCTTC. Protein product: CASSLYGGGNGYTF.

This clone appeared a single time. The chain combines TRBV7-8 with TRBJ2-7; a weak D match, TRBD1 (6 bases). The V end was cut by 0 bases, the J end by 6 bases, with 21 bases between. Germline assignment: CDR1 SGHVS and CDR2 FQNEAQ. This CDR3 contains 17 residues. The CDR3 reads CASSLARFGQGKSEQYF. The CDR3 DNA follows: TGTGCCAGCAGCTTAGCGCGATTTGGGCAGGGGAAGAGCGAGCAGTACTTC.

The chain combines TRBV19 with TRBJ2-2; 7 nucleotides align to TRBD2. The germline V gene has CDR1 LNHDA and CDR2 SQIVND (reference sequence). The CDR3 runs to 16 residues. V was clipped by 5 bases and J by 1 base; unmatched bases: 7. The DNA of the CDR3 is TGTGCCAGTAGTCCTCCGACTAGCTGGAACACCGGGGAGCTGTTTTTT. As protein: CASSPPTSWNTGELFF. Based on the CDR3 plus reference TRBV19 and TRBJ2-2, the full variable domain is DGGITQSPKYLFRKEGQNVTLSCEQNLNHDAMYWYRQDPGQGLRLIYYSQIVNDFQKGDIAEGYSVSREKKESFPLTVTSAQKNPTAFYLCASSPPTSWNTGELFFGEGSRLTVL.

This chain joins TRBV19 and TRBJ2-5; 7 nucleotides line up with TRBD1. CDR1 and CDR2 from the germline V gene are LNHDA and SQIVND (reference sequence). The CDR3 is made up of 13 amino acids. V lost 5 bases to trimming and J lost 6 bases; unmatched junction nucleotides: 6. The CDR3: CASSQDRAKTQYF. In nucleotides, the CDR3 is TGTGCCAGTAGTCAAGACAGGGCGAAGACCCAGTACTTC.

The gene calls are TRBV4-2 and TRBJ1-2, with 7 bases lining up with TRBD1. Germline lookup yields CDR1 LGHNA and CDR2 YNFKEQ. With 0 bases clipped from V and 4 bases from J, the junction kept 11 bases outside the gene matches. The CDR3 length is 17 residues. The CDR3 DNA sequence: TGTGCCAGCAGCCAAGAGAGACAGGGAAGATTGGGCTATGGCTACACCTTC. Protein product: CASSQERQGRLGYGYTF.

The chain has TRBV6-2 or TRBV6-3 and TRBJ1-1; 10 nucleotides match TRBD1. V gave up 5 bases and J gave up 4 bases; unmatched junction bases: 7. Per the germline V gene, CDR1 is MNHEY and CDR2 is SVGEGT. This CDR3 region has 15 residues. CDR3 loop: CASSGRQGARTEAFF. The CDR3 nucleotides read TGTGCCAGCAGTGGCCGACAGGGGGCGCGCACTGAAGCTTTCTTT.